These 32 T cell receptor beta chains were sequenced from one sample in a study of OX40 agonist ivuxolimab in advanced cancers. The protocol was immunoSEQ multiplex PCR, while the TCRdb copy is restricted to in-frame clones and leaves out a portion. The table records about 95,000 clones, 70% to 85% of them present only once. This specimen consisted of CD4+ or CD8+ T cells sorted from blood, obtained in a trial of the OX40 agonist ivuxolimab. The receptors originated from an adult with an advanced solid tumor such as melanoma, head and neck, liver or kidney cancer.

The chain combines TRBV11-3 with TRBJ2-7, with 10 bases fitting TRBD1. J gave up 9 bases and V 2 bases, and 10 bases lay outside the gene matches. The CDR3 spans 15 residues. CDR1 is SGHNT and CDR2 is YENEEA in the germline V gene. The CDR3 bases are TGTGCCAGCAGCTTACCGGGACAGGGGACTTTTCGGCAGTACTTC. Translation: CASSLPGQGTFRQYF.

This rearrangement joins TRBV18 to TRBJ2-7; 9 bases are shared with TRBD2. The CDR3 runs 13 residues. Germline V gene data show CDR1 as KGHSH and CDR2 as LQKENI. V lost 2 bases, J lost 5 bases, and 1 base stayed unmatched. The CDR3 here is CASSPSGRNEQYF. In DNA, the CDR3 is TGTGCCAGCTCACCAAGCGGGAGGAACGAGCAGTACTTC.

The chain employs TRBV28 and TRBJ2-7, with D maybe TRBD2 (6 bases). The CDR3 extends over 14 amino acids. The germline V and J ends were trimmed by 6 bases and 2 bases, with 14 bases remaining between them. Germline-derived CDR1 and CDR2 are MDHEN and SYDVKM. The CDR3 bases are TGTGCCAGCAGACAAGCGGGTTACACCTACGAGCAGTACTTC. It is translated as CASRQAGYTYEQYF.

This chain connects TRBV5-4 to TRBJ2-1, with D hard to call. The ends were cut back, 4 bases at V and 0 bases at J, with 14 bases in the middle. This CDR3 comprises 16 residues. Per the germline V gene, CDR1 is SGHNT and CDR2 is YYREEE (reference sequence). This CDR3 is CASSGKDTVSYNEQFF. The CDR3 bases are TGTGCCAGCAGCGGAAAAGACACAGTCTCCTACAATGAGCAGTTCTTC.

This chain connects TRBV18 to TRBJ2-1; TRBD2 aligns across 7 bases. The CDR3 totals 15 residues. The J segment lost 8 bases and the V segment lost 6 bases, leaving 13 bases of the junction unmatched. The germline V gene has CDR1 KGHSH and CDR2 LQKENI. The CDR3 DNA sequence: TGTGCCAGCTCCCCGCTGGGGGAGGGTCGGTATGAGCAGTTCTTC. It encodes CASSPLGEGRYEQFF. The full variable domain, rest sourced from reference TRBV18 and TRBJ2-1, is NAGVMQNPRHLVRRRGQEARLRCSPMKGHSHVYWYRQLPEEGLKFMVYLQKENIIDESGMPKERFSAEFPKEGPSILRIQQVVRGDSAAYFCASSPLGEGRYEQFFGPGTRLTVL.

V usage is TRBV2 and J usage is TRBJ2-5; D gene unclear. CDR1 and CDR2 (germline): SNHLY, FYNNEI. Trimming pared 8 bases from V and 5 bases from J, leaving 18 bases between. CDR3 length: 14 amino acids. In nucleotides, the CDR3 is TGTGCCAGCCGTCGGGCAAGTTCATTGGAGACCCAGTACTTC. Its translation: CASRRASSLETQYF.

The J gene is TRBJ2-1, the V gene TRBV19, with D unresolved. Germline V gene lookup returns CDR1 LNHDA and CDR2 SQIVND (reference sequence). The V and J ends lost 1 base and 7 bases respectively, with 11 bases between them. The CDR3 has 14 amino acids. The chain's CDR3 is CASSIVTGRNEQFF. DNA for the CDR3: TGTGCCAGTAGTATAGTGACTGGACGGAATGAGCAGTTCTTC.

Regarding this clone: At the DNA level, this CDR3 is encoded by other sequences in the same sample as well. This sequence joins TRBV7-9 and TRBJ2-6; no definite D call. The CDR3 runs 13 residues. The V and J ends lost 5 bases and 2 bases respectively, with 4 bases between them. CDR1 and CDR2 (germline): SEHNR, FQNEAQ (reference sequence). CDR3 DNA sequence: TGTGCCAGCAGCCTGGCTGGGGCCAACGTCCTGACTTTC. This translates into CASSLAGANVLTF.

The chain joins TRBV7-2 to TRBJ2-7; no clear D. Trimming took off 3 bases at V and 6 bases at J, with 12 bases between the two ends. Germline V gene sequence: CDR1 SGHTA, CDR2 FQGNSA. The CDR3 is made up of 13 amino acids. The CDR3 is CASSLGPPSEQYF. In nucleotides, the CDR3 is TGTGCCAGCAGCTTGGGTCCCCCGTCCGAGCAGTACTTC.

The chain is built from TRBV7-9 and TRBJ2-5, with D possibly being TRBD2 (5 bases). CDR3 length equals 12 residues. Per the germline V gene, CDR1 is SEHNR and CDR2 is FQNEAQ (reference sequence). Trimming took 8 bases from V and 5 from J, leaving 12 bases between them. The CDR3 loop is CASEPEVETQYF. In DNA, the CDR3 is TGTGCCAGCGAGCCGGAGGTGGAGACCCAGTACTTC.

The chain recombines TRBV5-1 with TRBJ2-5, with D perhaps TRBD2 (5 bases). V gave up 5 bases and J gave up 7 bases, with 9 bases separating them. This CDR3 has 11 residues. Germline loops: CDR1 SGHRS, CDR2 YFSETQ. The DNA for the CDR3 is TGCGCCAGCAGGGAGGAAGTGACCCAGTACTTC. This gives the protein CASREEVTQYF.

The chain recombines TRBV28 with TRBJ2-7; D is unresolved. Germline V gives CDR1 MDHEN, CDR2 SYDVKM. The CDR3 totals 11 residues. Trimming stripped 10 bases from V and 4 bases from J, with 11 bases between. CDR3 in amino acids: CATGWGYEQYF. The CDR3 nucleotides read TGTGCCACCGGGTGGGGTTACGAGCAGTACTTC.

The chain joins TRBV5-1 to TRBJ2-7; 11 bases are shared with TRBD1. CDR1 is SGHRS, CDR2 YFSETQ, per germline. This CDR3 comprises 15 residues. J lost 3 bases, V lost 4 bases, and 6 bases had no gene match. CDR3 nucleotides: TGCGCCAGCAGCCTGGGACAGGGGGTAGGCTACGAGCAGTACTTC. Amino acids: CASSLGQGVGYEQYF.

This clone came up once. The chain couples TRBV10-3 to TRBJ2-7, with 9 bases matching TRBD2. In germline, CDR1 is ENHRY, CDR2 SYGVKD. Trimming at V came to 3 bases and at J to 0 bases, leaving 3 bases not matched to a gene. The CDR3 totals 15 residues. CDR3 coding DNA: TGTGCCATCAGTGACTATAGCGGGAGCTCCTACGAGCAGTACTTC. Its translation is CAISDYSGSSYEQYF.

The chain employs TRBV6-5 and TRBJ1-2; no reliable D call. From germline, CDR1 is MNHEY and CDR2 SVGAGI. V was clipped by 5 bases and J by 3 bases, with 16 bases between them. This CDR3 region has 15 residues. The CDR3 spells CASSTWEGLDYGYTF. Here the CDR3 DNA reads TGTGCCAGCAGTACGTGGGAGGGTTTGGACTATGGCTACACCTTC.

The V gene is TRBV18, the J gene TRBJ2-7, with D possibly being TRBD1 (6 bases). The CDR3 loop spans 14 amino acids. Deletions cut 8 bases from V and 3 bases from J, with 17 bases between. CDR1 is KGHSH and CDR2 is LQKENI in the germline V gene. The CDR3 loop reads CASRIGDTRYEQYF. DNA of the CDR3: TGTGCCAGCCGGATTGGGGACACACGCTACGAGCAGTACTTC.

V gene TRBV5-1 combines with J gene TRBJ2-6; D is ambiguous. V shed 0 bases and J shed 0 bases, with 4 bases lying between them. Germline V gives CDR1 SGHRS, CDR2 YFSETQ. The CDR3 has 15 amino acids. CDR3 protein: CASSLVSSGANVLTF. In DNA form, the CDR3 reads TGCGCCAGCAGCTTGGTTAGCTCTGGGGCCAACGTCCTGACTTTC.

The V gene is TRBV28, the J gene TRBJ2-1; D gene ambiguous. CDR3 length: 13 amino acids. The V end lost 11 bases, the J end lost 2 bases, and 13 bases lay between the germline ends. The germline V gene has CDR1 MDHEN and CDR2 SYDVKM. The CDR3, as DNA: TGTGCCTACGGAGTTGGGCCCTACAATGAGCAGTTCTTC. It is translated as CAYGVGPYNEQFF.

J is TRBJ1-1 and V is TRBV15; TRBD1 aligns across 8 bases. The CDR3 runs 19 residues. Looked up from germline, CDR1 is LNHNV and CDR2 is YYDKDF (reference sequence). V was clipped by 0 bases and J by 1 base; unmatched bases: 13. CDR3 region: CATSRDLRGQGAANTEAFF. The CDR3 coding sequence is TGTGCCACCAGCAGAGACCTAAGGGGGCAGGGGGCAGCGAACACTGAAGCTTTCTTT.

Turning to this clone: The same CDR3 also results from other DNA sequences found in this sample. The rearrangement links TRBV28 to TRBJ2-7, with D uncertain. The CDR3 has 13 amino acids. V was trimmed by 6 bases and J by 7 bases, leaving 16 bases between them. Germline CDR1 reads MDHEN; CDR2 reads SYDVKM. The chain's CDR3 is CASSKSAPEEQYF. The CDR3 DNA reads TGTGCCAGCAGCAAATCGGCACCCGAGGAGCAGTACTTC.

V gene TRBV7-2 combines with J gene TRBJ1-6; D is unresolved. Looked up from germline, CDR1 is SGHTA and CDR2 is FQGNSA. Trimming removed 2 bases from V and 8 bases from J, with 4 bases in between. CDR3 size: 12 residues. DNA of the CDR3: TGTGCCAGCAGCTTAAATGATTCACCCCTCCACTTT. It codes for CASSLNDSPLHF.

The chain couples TRBV6-5 to TRBJ2-1, with TRBD2 matching 9 bases. Germline values: CDR1 MNHEY, CDR2 SVGAGI. With V trimmed by 6 bases and J by 3 bases, 3 bases remained unmatched. The CDR3 runs 14 residues. The CDR3 DNA reads TGTGCCAGCAGCTCTAGCGGGGACTACAATGAGCAGTTCTTC. It encodes CASSSSGDYNEQFF.

This chain connects TRBV2 to TRBJ2-5; D is undetermined. Matching the DNA end better, TRBJ2-7 makes the J call doubtful. This CDR3 is built from 11 residues. Germline assignment: CDR1 SNHLY and CDR2 FYNNEI. CDR3 region: CASSETYEQYF. CDR3 bases: TGTGCCAGCAGTGAGACCTACGAGCAGTACTTC.

The gene calls are TRBV5-6 and TRBJ1-5, with D maybe TRBD1 (6 bases). Per the germline V gene, CDR1 is SGHDT and CDR2 is YYEEEE. This CDR3 is built from 13 residues. V gave up 0 bases and J gave up 8 bases, with 9 bases separating them. The CDR3 DNA reads as TGTGCCAGCAGCTTGGGGGGGCTAAAGCCCCAGCATTTT. Translated, it gives CASSLGGLKPQHF. The full variable domain, with the rest looked up from reference TRBV5-6 and TRBJ1-5, is DAGVTQSPTHLIKTRGQQVTLRCSPKSGHDTVSWYQQALGQGPQFIFQYYEEEERQRGNFPDRFSGHQFPNYSSELNVNALLLGDSALYLCASSLGGLKPQHFGDGTRLSIL.

The chain uses TRBV5-1 and TRBJ2-2; no definite D call. Trimming cost V 4 bases and J 4 bases, with 11 bases left between them. The CDR3 has 14 amino acids. CDR1 and CDR2 from the germline V gene are SGHRS and YFSETQ. The CDR3 sequence: CASSKGPGTGELFF. DNA of the CDR3: TGCGCCAGCAGCAAGGGCCCGGGCACCGGGGAGCTGTTTTTT.

The rearrangement links TRBV7-9 to TRBJ2-6; D is perhaps TRBD1 (6 bases). The germline V gene encodes CDR1 SEHNR and CDR2 FQNEAQ (reference sequence). This CDR3 has 15 residues. V was cut by 9 bases and J by 1 base, with 13 bases left in between. CDR3 nucleotide sequence: TGTGCCAGACAGGGAAGTCCTTCTGGGGCCAACGTCCTGACTTTC. This gives the protein CARQGSPSGANVLTF.

The V gene is TRBV9, the J gene TRBJ2-3; no clear D gene. Per germline, CDR1 SGDLS and CDR2 YYNGEE. The CDR3 has 11 residues. V gave up 0 bases and J gave up 7 bases, with 3 bases separating them. CDR3 residues: CASSVAHTQYF. The CDR3, as DNA: TGTGCCAGCAGCGTAGCTCATACGCAGTATTTT.

This clone is judged medium-sized (0.01 to 0.1%). The genes are TRBV5-4 and TRBJ2-7; tentative D call: TRBD1 (6 bases). V shed 1 base and J shed 3 bases, with 8 bases lying between them. The CDR3 loop spans 13 amino acids. The V gene's germline CDR1 is SGHNT and CDR2 YYREEE (reference sequence). In nucleotides, the CDR3 is TGTGCCAGCAGCTTGTGGGGGCTCTACGAGCAGTACTTC. Its protein product is CASSLWGLYEQYF. Full variable domain (remainder filled in from reference TRBV5-4 and TRBJ2-7): ETGVTQSPTHLIKTRGQQVTLRCSSQSGHNTVSWYQQALGQGPQFIFQYYREEENGRGNFPPRFSGLQFPNYSSELNVNALELDDSALYLCASSLWGLYEQYFGPGTRLTVT.

This sequence joins TRBV11-2 and TRBJ2-7; 8 nucleotides line up with TRBD2. This CDR3 region has 18 residues. Germline CDR1 and CDR2: SGHAT and FQNNGV. Unmatched junction bases numbered 16, after V lost 6 bases and J lost 0 bases. The CDR3 loop reads CASSSLAGGYRISYEQYF. CDR3 nucleotides: TGTGCCAGCAGTTCCTTGGCGGGGGGTTATCGGATCTCCTACGAGCAGTACTTC.

This chain links TRBV19 with TRBJ2-6; the match to TRBD2 covers 8 bases. Losses at the gene ends were 10 bases for V and 2 bases for J; bases not matched to a gene: 16. The CDR3 is made up of 18 amino acids. CDR1 is LNHDA and CDR2 is SQIVND in the germline V gene (reference sequence). This CDR3 reads CATTKRGGRYPGANVLTF. CDR3 nucleotides: TGTGCCACCACCAAACGAGGCGGGAGGTATCCTGGGGCCAACGTCCTGACTTTC.

The rearrangement links TRBV7-9 to TRBJ2-2, with 11 bases lining up with TRBD2. Germline V gene lookup returns CDR1 SEHNR and CDR2 FQNEAQ (reference sequence). V lost 5 bases to trimming and J lost 4 bases; unmatched junction nucleotides: 15. The length of the CDR3 is 19 residues. DNA for the CDR3: TGTGCCAGCAGCGAAGGACAGTACCTAGCGGGAGGTAGCACCGGGGAGCTGTTTTTT. This gives the protein CASSEGQYLAGGSTGELFF.

The chain uses TRBV13 and TRBJ2-7; 7 bases align to TRBD1. Germline V gene lookup returns CDR1 PRHDT and CDR2 FYEKMQ (reference sequence). The CDR3 runs to 16 residues. Germline trimming cut 4 bases from V and 3 bases from J; bases unmatched to any gene: 12. CDR3 sequence (DNA): TGTGCCAGCAGCTCAGAGCCGGGACAGCAGATCTACGAGCAGTACTTC. It yields the protein CASSSEPGQQIYEQYF.